This T cell receptor beta chain was found in a study of control samples from healthy donors and cancer patients. Sequenced by immunoSEQ multiplex PCR; TCRdb stores in-frame clones only, minus some. The sample consists of about 20,000 clones, approximately 90% of them appearing once. The CDR3 covers 14 residues. Trimming at V came to 4 bases and at J to 1 base, leaving 3 bases not matched to a gene. CDR1 and CDR2 (germline): LGHDT, YNNKEL (reference sequence). The source is a woman in her fifties or sixties with head and neck cancer. Sequencing was done on a sample of PBMCs. The chain uses TRBV3-1 (or the pseudogene TRBV3-2) and TRBJ1-1, with 7 bases lining up with TRBD1. CDR3 in amino acids: CASSPQGWNTEAFF. The CDR3 DNA reads TGTGCCAGCAGCCCACAGGGGTGGAACACTGAAGCTTTCTTT.